These 21 T cell receptor beta chains were sequenced from one sample in a study of T cells in Graves' hyperthyroidism and ophthalmopathy. TCR beta CDR3 regions were amplified from RNA transcripts. HTBI primers drove first-round RT-PCR of the TCR CDR3. TCRdb reprocessed the multiplex PCR reads via MiXCR and lists one record per CDR3 protein. Here the sample spans more than 500,000 distinct CDR3 sequences, 40% to 55% being singletons. Sequenced: peripheral blood or thyroid tissue (not recorded which). The origin of the receptors is an adult woman with Graves' disease, either hyperthyroidism or ophthalmopathy (not recorded which).

The table lists this clonotype with many counts. V gene TRBV19 combines with J gene TRBJ2-5; D possibly matches TRBD1 or TRBD2 (6 bases each). CDR1 is LNHDA, CDR2 SQIVND, per germline (reference sequence). V was cut by 7 bases and J by 5 bases, with 17 bases left in between. CDR3 size: 14 residues. In DNA form, the CDR3 reads TGTGCCAGTACCAGGAGGGGGGAGTCGGAGACCCAGTACTTC. It encodes CASTRRGESETQYF.

The V call is TRBV29-1, the J call TRBJ2-7, with D maybe TRBD1 (6 bases). The CDR3 spans 12 residues. Germline V lookup: CDR1 SQVTM, CDR2 ANQGSEA. Trimming cost V 7 bases and J 0 bases, with 10 bases left between them. In DNA form, the CDR3 reads TGCAGCGCCGGGACAATCTCCTACGAGCAGTACTTC. This codes for CSAGTISYEQYF.

This chain connects TRBV6-5 to TRBJ2-7; 7 bases map to TRBD1. Looked up from germline, CDR1 is MNHEY and CDR2 is SVGAGI. The V gene end was trimmed by 1 base and the J gene end by 4 bases; junction bases not matched to a gene: 7. CDR3 length equals 15 residues. The CDR3 sequence is CASSYWTGSPYEQYF. The CDR3 DNA reads TGTGCCAGCAGTTACTGGACAGGAAGTCCTTACGAGCAGTACTTC.

This clonotype was seen ten or more times. The rearrangement joins TRBV4-1 to TRBJ1-6, with a weak D call TRBD1 (6 bases). The length of the CDR3 is 15 residues. Germline V lookup: CDR1 MGHRA, CDR2 YSYEKL. V was shortened by 4 bases and J by 6 bases, with 13 bases between the two germline ends. The CDR3 nucleotides are TGCGCCAGCAGCCGAACCATGGACAGTAATTCACCCCTCCACTTT. Its protein is CASSRTMDSNSPLHF.

This clonotype was counted ten times or more. The CDR3 sequence: CASSQDPGQQYEQYF. The CDR3 bases are TGTGCCAGCAGCCAAGATCCCGGACAGCAATACGAGCAGTACTTC. The J gene is TRBJ2-7, the V gene TRBV3-1; D is possibly TRBD1 (6 bases). Germline CDR1 reads LGHDT; CDR2 reads YNNKEL (reference sequence). V was pared by 0 bases and J by 4 bases, with 13 bases between. The CDR3 sequence is 15 residues long.

The table lists this clonotype with a few counts. Relative to the germline gene, one junction end is altered; a read error may explain this. The chain is built from TRBV12-3 or TRBV12-4 and TRBJ2-2; no clear D gene. This CDR3 spans 15 amino acids. The CDR3 spells CASRLVPEWAGELFF. The CDR3 nucleotides are TGTGCCAGCAGATTAGTGCCTGAATGGGCCGGGGAGCTGTTTTTT.

Notes on this clonotype: It may be a read error: a sequence one base away is much more abundant. The missing conserved phenylalanine or tryptophan at the end of this CDR3 makes a read error likely. The rearrangement joins TRBV13 to TRBJ2-7, with TRBD1 as a possible D gene (6 bases). V was clipped by 6 bases and J by 2 bases, with 11 bases between them. CDR1 PRHDT and CDR2 FYEKMQ come from the germline V gene (reference sequence). The CDR3 length is 13 residues. As DNA, the CDR3 is TGTGCCAGCAGTGTAACAGGGACCTACGAGCAGTACCTC. It is translated as CASSVTGTYEQYL.

The chain has TRBV9 and TRBJ2-5; maybe TRBD2 (6 bases). V lost 0 bases and J lost 4, with 16 bases in between. Germline loops: CDR1 SGDLS, CDR2 YYNGEE. CDR3 length equals 16 residues. CDR3 bases: TGTGCCAGCAGCGTAGGGGGCGCGGGGAATCTAGAGACCCAGTACTTC. Translation: CASSVGGAGNLETQYF.

This chain links TRBV6-1 with TRBJ2-2; perhaps TRBD2 as D (5 bases). Trimming stripped 3 bases from V and 8 bases from J, with 13 bases between. Germline V gene data show CDR1 as MNHNS and CDR2 as SASEGT. CDR3 length: 14 residues. The CDR3: CASSELSGSGELFF. In nucleotides, the CDR3 is TGTGCCAGCAGTGAGTTGTCGGGGTCGGGGGAGCTGTTTTTT.

The V call is TRBV28, the J call TRBJ2-5; 10 bases map to TRBD2. Germline CDR1 is MDHEN and CDR2 is SYDVKM. With 5 bases clipped from V and 4 bases from J, the junction kept 13 bases outside the gene matches. The CDR3 has 17 amino acids. DNA of the CDR3: TGTGCCAGCAGTCATGGACTAGCGGCTACCCTGGGAGAGACCCAGTACTTC. Protein product: CASSHGLAATLGETQYF.

CDR3 in DNA: TGCAGCAGTGGGGGACCCACCGGGACGTCGTCCTACGAGCAGTACTTC. It is translated as CSSGGPTGTSSYEQYF. The V and J genes are TRBV29-1 and TRBJ2-7, with D perhaps assigned TRBD1 or TRBD2 (5 bases each). Germline CDR1 is SQVTM and CDR2 is ANQGSEA. The CDR3 has 16 amino acids. Trimming took off 8 bases at V and 1 base at J, with 24 bases between the two ends.

The chain uses TRBV2 and TRBJ1-2, with D perhaps TRBD1 (6 bases). The V end was cut by 8 bases, the J end by 6 bases, with 19 bases between. This CDR3 is built from 14 residues. CDR1 and CDR2 from the germline V gene are SNHLY and FYNNEI. CDR3 in DNA: TGTGCCAGCCGGCGAAACAGGGAGTCGGATGGCTACACCTTC. Its protein is CASRRNRESDGYTF. The entire variable domain, with the rest obtained from reference TRBV2 and TRBJ1-2, is as follows: EPEVTQTPSHQVTQMGQEVILRCVPISNHLYFYWYRQILGQKVEFLVSFYNNEISEKSEIFDDQFSVERPDGSNFTLKIRSTKLEDSAMYFCASRRNRESDGYTFGSGTRLTVV.

The genes are TRBV2 and TRBJ2-7; 8 bases align to TRBD1. Germline trimming cut 7 bases from V and 5 bases from J; bases unmatched to any gene: 13. The CDR3 runs 15 residues. Germline V lookup: CDR1 SNHLY, CDR2 FYNNEI. This chain's CDR3 is CASKNLGTGSNEQYF. CDR3 coding DNA: TGTGCCAGCAAAAACCTCGGGACAGGTAGCAACGAGCAGTACTTC.

This rearrangement joins TRBV20-1 to TRBJ1-1; TRBD1 matches at 7 bases. V dropped 1 base and J dropped 4; count of bases not matched to a gene: 9. This CDR3 has 15 residues. Germline values: CDR1 DFQATT, CDR2 SNEGSKA (reference sequence). DNA for the CDR3: TGCAGTGCTAGAGGTCCCAGGGGGTTTTCCACTGAAGCTTTCTTT. Translated, it gives CSARGPRGFSTEAFF.

Worth noting for this clonotype: A much more abundant neighbour one base away suggests this may be a read error. The J gene is TRBJ2-7, the V gene TRBV6-2 or TRBV6-3, with D perhaps matching TRBD1 or TRBD2 (6 bases each). Germline V lookup: CDR1 MNHEY, CDR2 SVGEGT. Deletions cut 6 bases from V and 1 base from J, with 13 bases between. The CDR3 covers 14 residues. The CDR3 DNA is TGTGCCAGCAGACTCGGAGGGGGTTCCTACGAGCAGTACTTC. This gives the protein CASRLGGGSYEQYF.

This clonotype was picked up many times. The rearrangement links TRBV24-1 to TRBJ2-2; 7 bases line up with TRBD1. Germline V gives CDR1 KGHDR, CDR2 SFDVKD. The CDR3 has 15 amino acids. J was trimmed by 4 bases and V by 1 base; bases with no gene match: 2. The chain's CDR3 is CATSDFGTATGELFF. The CDR3 DNA reads TGTGCCACCAGTGATTTTGGGACAGCCACCGGGGAGCTGTTTTTT.

This clonotype has a count of ten or more. V usage is TRBV4-2 and J usage is TRBJ2-2, with TRBD1 matching over 8 bases. The V and J ends lost 3 bases and 5 bases, in that order; junction bases with no gene match: 2. Germline values: CDR1 LGHNA, CDR2 YNFKEQ. CDR3 length: 14 residues. Here the CDR3 DNA reads TGTGCCAGCAGCCACTACAGGGGGACCGGGGAGCTGTTTTTT. Amino acids: CASSHYRGTGELFF.

V is TRBV29-1 and J is TRBJ1-2; TRBD1 agrees at 7 bases. After removal of 6 bases from V and 4 bases from J, the junction contained 17 bases not matched to a gene. This CDR3 has 16 residues. In germline, CDR1 is SQVTM, CDR2 ANQGSEA. The CDR3 loop reads CSVNRDSSLEGYGYTF. CDR3 nucleotides: TGCAGCGTAAATAGGGACAGCAGTTTGGAGGGCTATGGCTACACCTTC.

CDR3 sequence reads: CASSLPVTGSSPLHF. CDR3 coding DNA: TGTGCCAGCAGCCTCCCGGTGACAGGCAGTTCACCCCTCCACTTT. The chain combines TRBV7-8 with TRBJ1-6, with D possibly being TRBD1 (6 bases). Between the trimmed V and J ends, which lost 5 bases and 9 bases, there was a span of 17 bases. The CDR3 extends over 15 amino acids. Germline CDR1 reads SGHVS; CDR2 reads FQNEAQ.

The chain links TRBV27 to TRBJ1-5; D is unclear. This CDR3 contains 14 residues. Germline V CDR1 and CDR2: MNHEY, SMNVEV (reference sequence). Deletions cut 3 bases from V and 6 bases from J, with 12 bases between. In nucleotides, the CDR3 is TGTGCCAGCAGTTTGAGAGGGTTTGGTCAGCCCCAGCATTTT. Its translation is CASSLRGFGQPQHF.

The sample holds many counts of this clonotype. V gene TRBV11-1 combines with J gene TRBJ2-5; D is possibly TRBD2 (6 bases). The CDR3 extends over 15 amino acids. CDR1 and CDR2 (germline): SGHAT, FQDESV (reference sequence). Trimming removed 5 bases from V and 2 bases from J, with 15 bases in between. The CDR3 reads CASSAGRRMQETQYF. In DNA form, the CDR3 reads TGTGCCAGCAGCGCGGGACGGAGGATGCAAGAGACCCAGTACTTC.